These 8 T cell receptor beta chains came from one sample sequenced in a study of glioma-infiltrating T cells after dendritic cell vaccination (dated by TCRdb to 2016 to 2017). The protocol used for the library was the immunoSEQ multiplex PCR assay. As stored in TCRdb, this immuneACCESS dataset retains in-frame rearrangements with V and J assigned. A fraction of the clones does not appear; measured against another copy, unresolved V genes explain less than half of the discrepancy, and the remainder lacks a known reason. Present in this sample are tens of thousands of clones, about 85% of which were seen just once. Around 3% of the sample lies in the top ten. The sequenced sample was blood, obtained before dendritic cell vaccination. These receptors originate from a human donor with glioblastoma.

CDR3 amino acids: CASIEKRGTAGKYHEQYF. The CDR3 DNA reads TGTGCCAGCATCGAAAAACGCGGGACGGCAGGGAAGTACCACGAGCAGTACTTC. The V gene is TRBV2, the J gene TRBJ2-7; D perhaps matches TRBD2 (6 bases). Trimming stripped 7 bases from V and 5 bases from J, with 30 bases between. The CDR3 is 18 amino acids. Germline-derived CDR1 and CDR2 are SNHLY and FYNNEI.

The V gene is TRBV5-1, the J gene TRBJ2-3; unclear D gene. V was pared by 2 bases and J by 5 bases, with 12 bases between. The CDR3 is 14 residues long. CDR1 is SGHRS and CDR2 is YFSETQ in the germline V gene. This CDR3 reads CASSLIERGDTQYF. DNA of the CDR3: TGCGCCAGCAGCTTAATAGAGCGAGGAGATACGCAGTATTTT.

CDR3 residues: CASSLEAGGVQPQHF. As DNA, the CDR3 is TGCGCCAGCAGCTTGGAGGCAGGGGGAGTACAGCCCCAGCATTTT. The chain combines TRBV5-1 with TRBJ1-5; 7 bases line up with TRBD1. The CDR3 is 15 amino acids. CDR1 SGHRS and CDR2 YFSETQ come from the germline V gene. V lost 0 bases to trimming and J lost 7 bases; unmatched junction nucleotides: 7.

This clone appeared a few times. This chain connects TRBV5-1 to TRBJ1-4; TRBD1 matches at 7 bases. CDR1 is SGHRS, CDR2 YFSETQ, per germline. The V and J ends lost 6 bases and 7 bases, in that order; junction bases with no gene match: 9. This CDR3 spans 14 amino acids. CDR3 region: CASKSTGLGEKLFF. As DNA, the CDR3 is TGCGCCAGCAAGTCGACAGGGTTGGGTGAAAAACTGTTTTTT.

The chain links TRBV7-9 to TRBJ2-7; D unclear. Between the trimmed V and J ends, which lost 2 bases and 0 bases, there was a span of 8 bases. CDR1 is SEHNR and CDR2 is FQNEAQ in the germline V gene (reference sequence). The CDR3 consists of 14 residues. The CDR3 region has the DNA TGTGCCAGCAGCTTAAGTCTGAGCTCCTACGAGCAGTACTTC. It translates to CASSLSLSSYEQYF.

CDR3 coding DNA: TGTGCCACCAGCAGAGATGGGGACAGGGATCACGGCTACACCTTC. Amino acids: CATSRDGDRDHGYTF. The chain employs TRBV15 and TRBJ1-2, with 9 bases lining up with TRBD1. J was trimmed by 8 bases and V by 0 bases; bases with no gene match: 7. The CDR3 extends over 15 amino acids. Germline CDR1 and CDR2: LNHNV and YYDKDF (reference sequence).

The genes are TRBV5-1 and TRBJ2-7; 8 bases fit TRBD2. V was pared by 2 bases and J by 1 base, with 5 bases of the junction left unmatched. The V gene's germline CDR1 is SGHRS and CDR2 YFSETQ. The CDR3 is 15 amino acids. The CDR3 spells CASSLGAGDSYEQYF. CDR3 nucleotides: TGCGCCAGCAGCTTAGGAGCGGGGGATTCCTACGAGCAGTACTTC.

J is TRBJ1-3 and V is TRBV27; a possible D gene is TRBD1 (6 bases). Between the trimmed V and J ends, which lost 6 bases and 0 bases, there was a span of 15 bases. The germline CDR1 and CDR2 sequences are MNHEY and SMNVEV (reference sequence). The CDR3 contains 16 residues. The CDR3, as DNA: TGTGCCAGCAGCCCAACCAGGGGCGGCTCTGGAAACACCATATATTTT. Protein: CASSPTRGGSGNTIYF.